These 6 T cell receptor beta chains originate from one sample sequenced in a study of PD-1 blockade in classical Hodgkin lymphoma. Repertoires were generated with immunoSEQ multiplex PCR, while TCRdb's copy carries only in-frame clones and drops some. The data contain about 100,000 clones, around 88% of them singletons. All trial patients relapsed after autologous stem cell transplantation. Sequenced material: peripheral blood mononuclear cells (PBMCs), taken before the second cycle of nivolumab. The receptors here all came from a human donor with classical Hodgkin lymphoma.

V usage is TRBV10-2 and J usage is TRBJ2-7; weak D call: TRBD1 (5 bases). Germline assignment: CDR1 WSHSY and CDR2 SAAADI. Trimming took 7 bases from V and 1 from J, leaving 8 bases between them. The CDR3 consists of 12 residues. DNA of the CDR3: TGCGCCAGCATAGCAGGGTCCTACGAGCAGTACTTC. It translates to CASIAGSYEQYF.

The chain uses TRBV6-5 and TRBJ2-7; tentatively, D is TRBD1 (6 bases). The V gene lost 10 bases and the J gene lost 1 base, with 14 bases spanning the gap. This CDR3 contains 13 residues. CDR1 is MNHEY, CDR2 SVGAGI, per germline. CDR3 in amino acids: CATWQGNSYEQYF. For the CDR3, the DNA is TGTGCCACCTGGCAGGGGAATTCCTACGAGCAGTACTTC.

V usage is TRBV15 and J usage is TRBJ2-3, with D possibly TRBD2 on 7 matching bases. V lost 0 bases and J lost 4, with 14 bases in between. The CDR3 has 16 amino acids. Germline loops: CDR1 LNHNV, CDR2 YYDKDF (reference sequence). The CDR3 DNA reads as TGTGCCACCAGCAGAGATAGGGTGGGGGGGCCAGATACGCAGTATTTT. This sequence encodes CATSRDRVGGPDTQYF.

This clone was seen a few times. The genes are TRBV2 and TRBJ1-1; D unclear. Germline CDR1 is SNHLY and CDR2 is FYNNEI. The CDR3 contains 8 residues. The CDR3 nucleotides read TGTGCGCCCACTGAAGCTTTCTTT. Translation: CAPTEAFF.

V is TRBV7-2 and J is TRBJ2-1, with D possibly being TRBD1 (5 bases). The germline V gene has CDR1 SGHTA and CDR2 FQGNSA. This CDR3 is built from 12 residues. Trimming shortened V by 6 bases and J by 8 bases, and 11 bases separated the two germline ends. CDR3 in DNA: TGTGCCAGCAGTCTAACAGGCGATGAGCAGTTCTTC. Amino acid sequence: CASSLTGDEQFF.

The chain uses TRBV4-3 and TRBJ2-5; 8 nucleotides line up with TRBD2. This CDR3 contains 14 residues. V dropped 2 bases and J dropped 4; count of bases not matched to a gene: 3. CDR1 and CDR2 (germline): LGHNA, YSLEER. The CDR3 sequence: CASSQRLARETQYF. The CDR3 DNA follows: TGCGCCAGCAGCCAAAGACTAGCGCGAGAGACCCAGTACTTC.